This TCR beta chain was recorded in a study of T cells expressing NK-cell markers (dated by TCRdb to 2018 to 2020). Turning to the overall study: In sorted CD3+CD56+NKG2C+, CD3+CD56+NKG2C- and CD3+CD56-NKG2C+ T-cell subsets from several donors, TCR beta-chain repertoires were profiled. Of the eight sequenced donors, seven were found to be HCMV-seropositive and one was found to be HCMV-seronegative. Sequencing of the libraries produced 2 x 150 bp reads on Illumina HiSeq 2000/2500, MiSeq or NextSeq. Randomly selected healthy volunteers, three men and five women, were used as the eight sequenced donors.

HCMV-specific IgG was detected in serum with a commercial ELISA kit to determine HCMV serostatus. Ficoll density gradient centrifugation was used to isolate peripheral blood mononuclear cells from blood. TCRdb shows the sequencer as Illumina HiSeq 2000. TCR beta cDNA libraries were prepared using 5'RACE template switching, which introduced a universal primer site and unique molecular identifiers. Synthesis of cDNA was primed from the TCR beta constant segment and was followed by two consecutive PCR amplification steps. In the paper's pipeline: MIGEC was used to demultiplex reads and group the reads by UMI, and MiTCR was used to assemble and quantify clonotypes. To exclude erroneous sequences, any TCR cDNA sequence not supported by at least two reads was discarded. The tcR package was used for downstream repertoire analysis, and clonotypes were matched between fractions using CDR3 nucleotide sequence together with V segment. VDJmatch was used to annotate antigen specificity against VDJdb, with one amino acid substitution in CDR3 allowed. Following reprocessing of the reads by TCRdb, the data hold one row per CDR3 protein sequence and no DNA is available. TCRdb's processing, not the authors' own work, is the source of the V and J calls. In this sample's table one finds roughly 380,000 distinct CDR3 sequences. The top ten clonotypes cover around 5% of the sample.

For this clonotype: The target of this receptor is not known.

What the work shows at the level of the full study, not this receptor alone: In more than five donors, the dominant CD3+CD56+NKG2C+ clonotypes were found to rank among the top 10 CD8+ clonotypes and to make up roughly 1.0-8% of CD8+ T cells. It remained unclear whether the expanded NKG2C-expressing T cell clones were specific for HCMV antigens. Those dominant clonotypes were again the most abundant among CD3+CD56-NKG2C+ cells in several donors, at roughly 28.3-65%.

This clonotype was obtained from a man aged 18-75 years in good health. Sequenced: blood T cells: a sorted CD56 or NKG2C T cell subset, CD4+ or CD8+ T cells, or bulk PBMC T cells (not recorded which).

The CDR3 corresponds to CAISERAGDGNQPQHF. The rearrangement combines TRBV10-3 with TRBJ1-5. The CDR3 goes from the cysteine to the phenylalanine over 16 residues. No DNA is listed. CDR1 ENHRY and CDR2 SYGVKD were looked up in the germline V gene.